These 32 T cell receptor beta chains were all obtained from the same sample, sequenced in a study of T cell changes during pregnancy in multiple sclerosis (dated by TCRdb to about 2019). Library prep was done by the immunoSEQ multiplex PCR assay. The immuneACCESS repertoire file appears here via TCRdb, limited to in-frame rearrangements. These files lack a portion of the clones; in checked studies, under half of the deficit traces to unresolved V genes, and the cause of the others is not known. Within this sample are 65,000 to 90,000 clones, with around nine tenths of them counted one time only. Under 2% of the sample is in the top ten clones. Specimen: peripheral blood, collected in the second trimester of pregnancy. Receptor source: a female donor with multiple sclerosis, enrolled in a pregnancy study.

The chain couples TRBV14 to TRBJ2-1; a weak D match, TRBD2 (5 bases). CDR1 and CDR2 (germline): SGHDN, FVKESK. This CDR3 is built from 15 residues. The ends were cut back, 4 bases at V and 0 bases at J, with 10 bases in the middle. The CDR3, as DNA: TGTGCCAGCAGCCTTAGCGTGAGCTCCTACAATGAGCAGTTCTTC. Amino acids: CASSLSVSSYNEQFF.

The chain joins TRBV7-9 to TRBJ1-1, with D unresolved. The germline V gene encodes CDR1 SEHNR and CDR2 FQNEAQ (reference sequence). The CDR3 is 13 residues long. Trimming removed 4 bases from V and 3 bases from J, with 9 bases in between. The CDR3 region has the DNA TGTGCCAGCAGCTACGGAGAGGACACTGAAGCTTTCTTT. Residues: CASSYGEDTEAFF.

This clone has a handful of counts. The chain combines TRBV5-4 with TRBJ1-2; TRBD1 is a possible D gene (6 bases). CDR1 is SGHNT, CDR2 YYREEE, per germline (reference sequence). This CDR3 comprises 14 residues. V shed 4 bases and J shed 4 bases, with 14 bases lying between them. In DNA form, the CDR3 reads TGTGCCAGCAGCGCCCTCGACAGGTCCTATGGCTACACCTTC. It yields the protein CASSALDRSYGYTF.

This clone has only one observation. The chain is built from TRBV18 and TRBJ1-1; TRBD1 matches 7 bases. This CDR3 has 15 residues. Germline trimming cut 3 bases from V and 2 bases from J; bases unmatched to any gene: 6. Germline V lookup: CDR1 KGHSH, CDR2 LQKENI. CDR3 coding DNA: TGTGCCAGCTCACCCGCCGACAGGGTCAACACTGAAGCTTTCTTT. Its translation: CASSPADRVNTEAFF.

The chain recombines TRBV2 with TRBJ2-5, with D perhaps TRBD1 or TRBD2 (7 bases each). Germline lookup yields CDR1 SNHLY and CDR2 FYNNEI. The CDR3 totals 15 residues. V was trimmed by 10 bases and J by 5 bases, leaving 23 bases between them. The CDR3 spells CATRGGGVGSETQYF. The CDR3 DNA reads TGTGCCACCAGGGGGGGAGGGGTTGGTTCGGAGACCCAGTACTTC.

This chain joins TRBV18 and TRBJ2-1, with D maybe TRBD1 (6 bases). Germline assignment: CDR1 KGHSH and CDR2 LQKENI. This CDR3 has 15 residues. V lost 2 bases and J lost 6, with 14 bases in between. The CDR3 sequence is CASSPGGGGFNEQFF. The CDR3 DNA follows: TGTGCCAGCTCACCAGGAGGTGGGGGCTTCAATGAGCAGTTCTTC.

This clone was recorded a few times. The rearrangement links TRBV6-5 to TRBJ1-5, with no clear D. The CDR3 has 13 amino acids. Deletions cut 6 bases from V and 1 base from J, with 7 bases between. In germline, CDR1 is MNHEY, CDR2 SVGAGI. CDR3 in amino acids: CASSSLSNQPQHF. CDR3 in DNA: TGTGCCAGCAGCTCCCTAAGCAATCAGCCCCAGCATTTT.

This sequence joins TRBV11-2 and TRBJ1-1; D unclear. The length of the CDR3 is 16 residues. V lost 2 bases to trimming and J lost 0 bases, with 13 bases between them. CDR1 is SGHAT, CDR2 FQNNGV, per germline. The CDR3 region has the DNA TGTGCCAGCAGCTTATCAAGTACAGAACTGAACACTGAAGCTTTCTTT. Translation gives CASSLSSTELNTEAFF.

This sequence joins TRBV19 and TRBJ1-1; D may be TRBD1 (6 bases). The CDR3 runs 14 residues. The V end was cut by 6 bases, the J end by 2 bases, with 13 bases between. From germline, CDR1 is LNHDA and CDR2 SQIVND (reference sequence). The CDR3 region is CASRPGAYNTEAFF. DNA of the CDR3: TGTGCCAGTAGGCCAGGGGCGTACAACACTGAAGCTTTCTTT.

This clone was counted between two and nine times. The rearrangement links TRBV7-9 to TRBJ1-6; D is uncertain. This CDR3 contains 14 residues. V shed 5 bases and J shed 7 bases, with 12 bases lying between them. Germline CDR1 is SEHNR and CDR2 is FQNEAQ (reference sequence). The CDR3 DNA reads as TGTGCCAGCAGCCGAGGACTGGAGAATTCACCCCTCCACTTT. Translating gives CASSRGLENSPLHF.

There are a few counts of this clone. This chain connects TRBV27 to TRBJ2-7, with 7 bases aligning to TRBD2. V shed 5 bases, J shed 3 bases, and the junction held 19 bases outside the gene matches. The germline CDR1 and CDR2 sequences are MNHEY and SMNVEV (reference sequence). CDR3 length: 18 residues. The CDR3 nucleotides are TGTGCCAGCAGTGCCATAACGGGAGGCCCTCTAATTTTCTACGAGCAGTACTTC. This codes for CASSAITGGPLIFYEQYF.

V gene TRBV7-2 combines with J gene TRBJ2-1, with 10 bases fitting TRBD2. Germline V lookup: CDR1 SGHTA, CDR2 FQGNSA. There are 18 residues in the CDR3. V lost 0 bases, J lost 0 bases, and 5 bases stayed unmatched. The chain's CDR3 is CASSLASGGYSSYNEQFF. CDR3 DNA sequence: TGTGCCAGCAGCTTAGCTAGCGGGGGGTATAGCTCCTACAATGAGCAGTTCTTC.

This chain links TRBV7-3 with TRBJ2-1, with 7 bases matching TRBD1. V lost 1 base, J lost 0 bases, and 0 bases stayed unmatched. Germline loops: CDR1 SGHTA, CDR2 FQGTGA. The CDR3 covers 15 residues. CDR3 DNA sequence: TGTGCCAGCAGCTTAAGACAGGGCTCCTACAATGAGCAGTTCTTC. The encoded protein is CASSLRQGSYNEQFF.

This chain joins TRBV30 and TRBJ1-3, with a tentative D call TRBD1 (5 bases). CDR1 GTSNPN and CDR2 SVGIG come from the germline V gene (reference sequence). There are 15 residues in the CDR3. V shed 0 bases and J shed 8 bases, with 17 bases lying between them. DNA for the CDR3: TGTGCCTGGAGTGTACTTTCAGGGAAAACTTACACCATATATTTT. Translating gives CAWSVLSGKTYTIYF.

This chain connects TRBV2 to TRBJ2-1; TRBD2 matches at 8 bases. The CDR3 consists of 15 residues. Trimming cost V 4 bases and J 6 bases; bases outside gene matches: 8. Germline V gives CDR1 SNHLY, CDR2 FYNNEI. The CDR3 reads CASSVWRGEVNEQFF. CDR3 in DNA: TGTGCCAGCAGTGTCTGGCGGGGGGAAGTCAATGAGCAGTTCTTC.

A single count supports this clone. The CDR3 reads CASGTRIDTQYF. CDR3 DNA: TGTGCCAGCGGGACTAGGATAGATACGCAGTATTTT. The chain joins TRBV14 to TRBJ2-3; TRBD2 aligns across 8 bases. This CDR3 is 12 amino acids long. Germline CDR1 and CDR2: SGHDN and FVKESK. The V segment lost 8 bases and the J segment 5 bases; nucleotides outside the gene matches: 3.

The CDR3 is CASSVGQGLYGYTF. CDR3 coding DNA: TGTGCCAGCAGCGTAGGGCAGGGTCTCTATGGCTACACCTTC. This sequence joins TRBV9 and TRBJ1-2, with a possible D match to TRBD1 (5 bases). From germline, CDR1 is SGDLS and CDR2 YYNGEE. Trimming stripped 0 bases from V and 4 bases from J, with 10 bases between. CDR3 size: 14 residues.

The chain employs TRBV2 and TRBJ1-2, with 7 bases matching TRBD1. Germline CDR1 is SNHLY and CDR2 is FYNNEI. This CDR3 spans 17 amino acids. Unmatched junction bases numbered 21, after V lost 7 bases and J lost 7 bases. The CDR3 DNA is TGTGCCAGCAATCAGAGGTGGCAGGGGGATTTTACAGGTGGCTACACCTTC. Translating it yields CASNQRWQGDFTGGYTF.

The V gene is TRBV30, the J gene TRBJ1-5; perhaps TRBD1 as D (6 bases). The CDR3 runs 15 residues. Germline CDR1 reads GTSNPN; CDR2 reads SVGIG (reference sequence). Trimming cost V 0 bases and J 4 bases, with 13 bases left between them. CDR3 in amino acids: CAWSVGGTGNQPQHF. The CDR3 DNA is TGTGCCTGGAGTGTAGGAGGAACAGGGAATCAGCCCCAGCATTTT.

This rearrangement joins TRBV15 to TRBJ1-4; D possibly corresponds to TRBD1 (5 bases). Per germline, CDR1 LNHNV and CDR2 YYDKDF (reference sequence). The CDR3 is 15 residues long. V lost 0 bases and J 6 bases, leaving 11 bases between the germline ends. CDR3 DNA: TGTGCCACCAGCAGAGACGGGGGGAGTTATGAAAAACTGTTTTTT. Its protein is CATSRDGGSYEKLFF.

J is TRBJ2-7 and V is TRBV20-1; a weak D match, TRBD2 (5 bases). V was cut by 3 bases and J by 12 bases, with 12 bases left in between. The germline CDR1 and CDR2 sequences are DFQATT and SNEGSKA (reference sequence). The CDR3 length is 10 residues. The chain's CDR3 is CSASQGGLYF. The CDR3 bases are TGCAGTGCTAGTCAAGGAGGCTTGTACTTC.

Here the CDR3 reads CASSVGGNTEAFF. The CDR3 DNA follows: TGTGCCAGCAGTGTAGGGGGGAACACTGAAGCTTTCTTT. The genes are TRBV2 and TRBJ1-1; TRBD1 is a possible D gene (6 bases). Germline values: CDR1 SNHLY, CDR2 FYNNEI. V was clipped by 4 bases and J by 1 base, with 7 bases between them. This CDR3 contains 13 residues.

In DNA, the CDR3 is TGTGCTAGTGGGGAGCGGGACTCCTACAATGAGCAGTTCTTC. This translates into CASGERDSYNEQFF. The gene calls are TRBV12-5 and TRBJ2-1, with 7 bases fitting TRBD2. Trimming cost V 6 bases and J 0 bases; bases outside gene matches: 2. This CDR3 is built from 14 residues. The germline CDR1 and CDR2 sequences are LGHNT and FRNRAP. The full variable domain, in which reference TRBV12-5 and TRBJ2-1 provide the parts outside the CDR3, is DARVTQTPRHKVTEMGQEVTMRCQPILGHNTVFWYRQTMMQGLELLAYFRNRAPLDDSGMPKDRFSAEMPDATLATLKIQPSEPRDSAVYFCASGERDSYNEQFFGPGTRLTVL.

The chain recombines TRBV10-3 with TRBJ1-1; 7 bases line up with TRBD1. This CDR3 contains 13 residues. Germline CDR1 is ENHRY and CDR2 is SYGVKD. V was pared by 6 bases and J by 2 bases, with 3 bases of the junction left unmatched. The DNA of the CDR3 is TGTGCCATCAGAAGACAGGGTAACACTGAAGCTTTCTTT. Its protein product is CAIRRQGNTEAFF.

V usage is TRBV7-3 and J usage is TRBJ2-3; TRBD1 matches 10 bases. The V gene end was trimmed by 5 bases and the J gene end by 3 bases; junction bases not matched to a gene: 5. Per germline, CDR1 SGHTA and CDR2 FQGTGA. CDR3 length equals 15 residues. The CDR3 nucleotides are TGTGCCAGCAGCATTAGGACAGGGGGGACAGATACGCAGTATTTT. The encoded protein is CASSIRTGGTDTQYF.

This chain connects TRBV7-7 to TRBJ2-1; possibly TRBD1 for D (5 bases). The CDR3 totals 15 residues. The germline CDR1 and CDR2 sequences are SSHAT and FNYEAQ (reference sequence). The V gene lost 1 base and the J gene lost 2 bases, with 9 bases spanning the gap. The CDR3 protein is CASSLDRNTYNEQFF. The DNA of the CDR3 is TGTGCCAGCAGCTTAGACAGGAATACCTACAATGAGCAGTTCTTC. Full variable domain (missing parts from reference TRBV7-7 and TRBJ2-1): GAGVSQSPRYKVTKRGQDVTLRCDPISSHATLYWYQQALGQGPEFLTYFNYEAQPDKSGLPSDRFSAERPEGSISTLTIQRTEQRDSAMYRCASSLDRNTYNEQFFGPGTRLTVL.

This rearrangement joins TRBV2 to TRBJ1-4; D is undetermined. This CDR3 is 13 amino acids long. The V gene's germline CDR1 is SNHLY and CDR2 FYNNEI. Trimming pared 11 bases from V and 4 bases from J, leaving 14 bases between. CDR3 protein: CASHGGFNEKLFF. CDR3 coding DNA: TGTGCCTCCCACGGAGGGTTTAATGAAAAACTGTTTTTT.

The chain has TRBV10-2 and TRBJ2-7; 9 bases map to TRBD2. This CDR3 spans 15 amino acids. V shed 6 bases and J 2 bases; nucleotides not matched to a gene: 8. Germline CDR1 WSHSY, CDR2 SAAADI. CDR3 in amino acids: CASRRGSGRTYEQYF. The CDR3 DNA sequence: TGCGCCAGCAGGCGCGGGAGCGGGAGGACCTACGAGCAGTACTTC.

The V gene is TRBV30, the J gene TRBJ1-2, with TRBD1 identical over 8 bases. The CDR3 is 13 residues long. Germline values: CDR1 GTSNPN, CDR2 SVGIG (reference sequence). V lost 6 bases to trimming and J lost 2 bases; unmatched junction nucleotides: 5. In nucleotides, the CDR3 is TGTGCCTGTGGGACAGGAGGGAACTATGGCTACACCTTC. Protein: CACGTGGNYGYTF.

With regard to this clone: One end of the junction does not line up with germline, which may come from a read error. This chain uses TRBV7-7 with TRBJ2-7; 11 positions match TRBD2. CDR1 is SSHAT, CDR2 FNYEAQ, per germline (reference sequence). This CDR3 comprises 14 residues. The CDR3 region is CASSFASGRPEQYF. As DNA, the CDR3 is TGTGCTAGCAGCTTCGCTAGCGGGAGGCCCGAGCAGTACTTC.

The chain carries TRBV15 and TRBJ1-1; D perhaps matches TRBD1 (6 bases). The CDR3 is 15 residues long. The germline V gene has CDR1 LNHNV and CDR2 YYDKDF (reference sequence). The germline V and J ends were trimmed by 3 bases and 5 bases, with 16 bases remaining between them. CDR3: CATSSAKEGGTEAFF. The DNA of the CDR3 is TGTGCCACCAGCAGCGCGAAGGAGGGGGGGACTGAAGCTTTCTTT.

The rearrangement uses TRBV28 and TRBJ1-1; D perhaps matches TRBD1 (6 bases). The V gene's germline CDR1 is MDHEN and CDR2 SYDVKM. CDR3 length equals 15 residues. V was pared by 2 bases and J by 5 bases, with 15 bases between. CDR3 amino acids: CASSLGQGFRTEAFF. The DNA for the CDR3 is TGTGCCAGCAGTTTAGGGCAGGGGTTTCGGACTGAAGCTTTCTTT.